A selection of T cell receptor beta chains follows, all from one sample in a study of STAT3 mutations in large granular lymphocyte leukemia. Libraries were prepared by immunoSEQ multiplex PCR; TCRdb keeps only in-frame clonotypes and omits some of them. The sample consists of around 29,000 clones, about 86% of them appearing once. Sequencing input: peripheral blood mononuclear cells. These receptors were obtained from a man between 60 and 70 years old with T-cell large granular lymphocyte leukemia. Some clones in this sample may be carry-over from other donors' samples. The CDR3 runs from the conserved cysteine through the conserved F or W. Each record gives: clone size, V gene, J gene, D gene, CDR3 DNA, CDR3 protein. D genes are given only for firm matches. The size field is filled for only some rows; it gives once, few, many or a size class.

abundance: -; v_gene: TRBV28; j_gene: TRBJ2-1; d_gene: TRBD1; CDR3nt: TGTGCCAGCAGTCCCCCGGGACAGGCTGGCTACAATGAGCAGTTCTTC; CDR3aa: CASSPPGQAGYNEQFF
abundance: -; v_gene: TRBV29-1; j_gene: TRBJ2-3; d_gene: TRBD2; CDR3nt: TGCAGCGTTTGGGGCTCGGGAGGGGCTAGCACAGATACGCAGTATTTT; CDR3aa: CSVWGSGGASTDTQYF
abundance: -; v_gene: TRBV18; j_gene: TRBJ1-2; d_gene: -; CDR3nt: TGTGCCAGCTCACCACCCAGACACCCCGGGGCCCCCGATGGCTACACCTTC; CDR3aa: CASSPPRHPGAPDGYTF
abundance: few; v_gene: TRBV4-2; j_gene: TRBJ2-7; d_gene: -; CDR3nt: TGTGCCAGCAGCCAAGAGGTAGGGCGCGAGCAGTACTTC; CDR3aa: CASSQEVGREQYF
abundance: -; v_gene: TRBV5-6; j_gene: TRBJ1-6; d_gene: -; CDR3nt: TGTGCCCTTCAGAGGTCTGATTCACCCCTCCACTTT; CDR3aa: CALQRSDSPLHF
abundance: -; v_gene: TRBV7-9; j_gene: TRBJ2-1; d_gene: -; CDR3nt: TGTGCCACCAACATCGGGGCTACCCTCTACAATGAGCAGTTCTTC; CDR3aa: CATNIGATLYNEQFF
abundance: -; v_gene: TRBV5-1; j_gene: TRBJ2-7; d_gene: -; CDR3nt: TGCGCCAGCAGCCCCCCCACCAGGTACGAGCAGTACTTC; CDR3aa: CASSPPTRYEQYF
abundance: -; v_gene: TRBV5-1; j_gene: TRBJ1-5; d_gene: -; CDR3nt: TGCGCCAGCACCGGGTGGGGAAGATGGCAGCCCCAGCATTTT; CDR3aa: CASTGWGRWQPQHF
abundance: -; v_gene: TRBV6-6; j_gene: TRBJ2-5; d_gene: TRBD1; CDR3nt: TGTGCCAGCAGTTTCACAGGGGAGCGCGAGACCCAGTACTTC; CDR3aa: CASSFTGERETQYF
abundance: once; v_gene: TRBV14; j_gene: TRBJ2-1; d_gene: -; CDR3nt: TGTGCCAGCAGCCAAGATTCGAACTACCTAGATGAGCAGTTCTTC; CDR3aa: CASSQDSNYLDEQFF
abundance: -; v_gene: TRBV18; j_gene: TRBJ2-7; d_gene: -; CDR3nt: TGTGCCAGCTCACCAAGTGGTGGAGGGTACGAGCAGTACTTC; CDR3aa: CASSPSGGGYEQYF
abundance: -; v_gene: TRBV5-1; j_gene: TRBJ2-5; d_gene: -; CDR3nt: TGCGCCAGCAGCCCTAGTGGGGGACAAGAGACCCAGTACTTC; CDR3aa: CASSPSGGQETQYF
abundance: -; v_gene: TRBV5-1; j_gene: TRBJ2-5; d_gene: -; CDR3nt: TGCGCCAGCAGGTCGGGGATCCAAGAGACCCAGTACTTC; CDR3aa: CASRSGIQETQYF
abundance: -; v_gene: TRBV29-1; j_gene: TRBJ1-2; d_gene: -; CDR3nt: TGCAGCGTTGAATCACTGAACTATGGCTACACCTTC; CDR3aa: CSVESLNYGYTF
abundance: -; v_gene: TRBV5-1; j_gene: TRBJ2-7; d_gene: -; CDR3nt: TGCGCCAGCAGCTTGGAGTGGCAGGTGTCCTACGAGCAGTACTTC; CDR3aa: CASSLEWQVSYEQYF
abundance: once; v_gene: TRBV28; j_gene: TRBJ1-5; d_gene: -; CDR3nt: TGTGCCAGCAGTTCTCTTGGACGAGGTGGCAGCAATCAGCCCCAGCATTTT; CDR3aa: CASSSLGRGGSNQPQHF
abundance: -; v_gene: TRBV28; j_gene: TRBJ1-2; d_gene: -; CDR3nt: TGTGCCAGCAGTTTAATAGGCAGCCATGGCTACACCTTC; CDR3aa: CASSLIGSHGYTF
abundance: -; v_gene: TRBV7-8; j_gene: TRBJ2-7; d_gene: -; CDR3nt: TGTGCCAGCAGCTTAGGTCGGGCTTACGAGCAGTACTTC; CDR3aa: CASSLGRAYEQYF
abundance: -; v_gene: TRBV4-2; j_gene: TRBJ2-7; d_gene: TRBD2; CDR3nt: TGTGCCAGCAGCCAAGATTCGGGAGGAAGCTCCTACGAGCAGTACTTC; CDR3aa: CASSQDSGGSSYEQYF
abundance: once; v_gene: TRBV5-1; j_gene: TRBJ2-3; d_gene: TRBD2; CDR3nt: TGCGCCAGCAGCTTGGAACTAGCGGGATCAGATACGCAGTATTTT; CDR3aa: CASSLELAGSDTQYF
abundance: -; v_gene: TRBV4-3; j_gene: TRBJ1-2; d_gene: TRBD1; CDR3nt: TGCGCCAGCAGCCAGGGGCGGACAGGGCACTATGGCTACACCTTC; CDR3aa: CASSQGRTGHYGYTF
abundance: once; v_gene: TRBV27; j_gene: TRBJ1-5; d_gene: -; CDR3nt: TGTGCCAGCAGTCAGGGTAGCAATCAGCCCCAGCATTTT; CDR3aa: CASSQGSNQPQHF
abundance: -; v_gene: TRBV5-3; j_gene: TRBJ2-1; d_gene: -; CDR3nt: TGTGCCAGAAGCCATAACAATGAGCAGTTCTTC; CDR3aa: CARSHNNEQFF
abundance: -; v_gene: TRBV4-3; j_gene: TRBJ1-6; d_gene: -; CDR3nt: TGCGCCAGCAGCCAAGATCCCACAGGAGGGAATTCACCCCTCCACTTT; CDR3aa: CASSQDPTGGNSPLHF
abundance: -; v_gene: TRBV20-1; j_gene: TRBJ2-5; d_gene: -; CDR3nt: TGCAGTGCTGGGGGTGAGACCCAGTACTTC; CDR3aa: CSAGGETQYF
abundance: -; v_gene: TRBV30; j_gene: TRBJ1-2; d_gene: -; CDR3nt: TGTGCCTGGAATGGCAGGAACAACTATGGCTACACCTTC; CDR3aa: CAWNGRNNYGYTF
abundance: few; v_gene: TRBV18; j_gene: TRBJ2-3; d_gene: -; CDR3nt: TGTGCCAGCTCACCACCGGGGAGCACAGATACGCAGTATTTT; CDR3aa: CASSPPGSTDTQYF
abundance: -; v_gene: TRBV5-1; j_gene: TRBJ1-2; d_gene: TRBD1; CDR3nt: TGCGCCAGCAGCTCGGACAGGGGCGTTGATGGCTACACCTTC; CDR3aa: CASSSDRGVDGYTF
abundance: -; v_gene: TRBV5-1; j_gene: TRBJ2-1; d_gene: -; CDR3nt: TGCGCCAGCAGCTTGGATGTAGAGAACAATGAGCAGTTCTTC; CDR3aa: CASSLDVENNEQFF